This T cell receptor beta chain was obtained from a study of T cells in Graves' hyperthyroidism and ophthalmopathy. TCR beta CDR3 sequences were amplified from RNA transcripts. Researchers ran a first-round RT-PCR on the TCR CDR3 using the HTBI primer set. TCRdb itself ran the multiplex PCR reads through MiXCR, one entry per CDR3 protein. The repertoire holds approximately 640,000 distinct CDR3 sequences, 17% seen once, with about 16% in the top ten. This clonotype was counted a few times. Antigen: not known. Between the trimmed V and J ends, which lost 6 bases and 4 bases, there was a span of 18 bases. The CDR3 spans 15 residues. Germline V gene data show CDR1 as SEHNR and CDR2 as FQNEAQ (reference sequence). The study, taken as a whole, reports: Stable hyperthyroidism was told apart from ophthalmopathy by a model built on 13 V-J features.

The chain couples TRBV7-9 to TRBJ1-1; TRBD1 is a possible D gene (5 bases). Sequencing used blood. The clonotype originates from a man aged 50-59 years with Graves' hyperthyroidism. The CDR3 nucleotides read TGTGCCAGCAGTCTTATACGGGGGGGTTTCACTGAAGCTTTCTTT. As protein: CASSLIRGGFTEAFF. The full variable domain, rest sourced from reference TRBV7-9 and TRBJ1-1, is DTGVSQNPRHKITKRGQNVTFRCDPISEHNRLYWYRQTLGQGPEFLTYFQNEAQLEKSRLLSDRFSAERPKGSFSTLEIQRTEQGDSAMYLCASSLIRGGFTEAFFGQGTRLTVV.